Presented here are 29 T cell receptor beta chains from one specimen sequenced in a study of blood T cells in healthy people across ages (dated by TCRdb to about 2015). Library construction relied on 5' RACE. Sequencing was carried out with an Illumina HiSeq 2500. A second PCR of roughly 6 to 11 cycles was run with a J-beta primer mix and a sample-barcoded 5' primer. The public sequencing data were trimmed at Q25 with fastp and processed into clonotypes with MiXCR by TCRdb, which kept only in-frame beta chains. Each entry merges the rows of one CDR3 protein and shows their most common DNA and genes. This sample has fewer than 900,000 distinct CDR3 sequences in its table, and approximately 39% of those were observed once. Clones ranked in the top ten supply 20% to 25% of the sample. Material: blood. The receptors here all came from a woman aged 60-75 years in good health.

V gene TRBV7-3 combines with J gene TRBJ1-4; D gene unclear. Germline loops: CDR1 SGHTA, CDR2 FQGTGA. V was trimmed by 5 bases and J by 8 bases, leaving 12 bases between them. The CDR3 totals 13 residues. The CDR3 region is CASSTNPGEKLFF. The CDR3 DNA sequence: TGTGCCAGCAGCACCAACCCTGGGGAAAAACTGTTTTTT.

This clonotype has more than one count but fewer than ten. The rearrangement uses TRBV9 and TRBJ2-4; D uncertain. The J call may be wrong; the DNA end is better matched by TRBJ2-7. CDR3 length: 15 residues. CDR1 is SGDLS and CDR2 is YYNGEE in the germline V gene. The CDR3 DNA is TGTGCCAGCAGCGTAGAAGTGGGCCGACCCTACGAGCAGTACTTC. The encoded protein is CASSVEVGRPYEQYF.

This clonotype was seen many times. V is TRBV29-1 and J is TRBJ2-7, with D possibly being TRBD2 (6 bases). V lost 4 bases and J 6 bases, leaving 7 bases between the germline ends. The CDR3 is 10 amino acids. In germline, CDR1 is SQVTM, CDR2 ANQGSEA. The CDR3 here is CSVAGAEQYF. CDR3 nucleotides: TGCAGCGTTGCGGGAGCCGAGCAGTACTTC.

The chain joins TRBV25-1 to TRBJ2-1, with D maybe TRBD2 (5 bases). The CDR3 runs to 14 residues. V shed 4 bases and J shed 9 bases, with 16 bases lying between them. Germline CDR1 and CDR2: MGHDK and SYGVNS. The CDR3 DNA is TGTGCCAGCAGTGCCCTGGGAGTGTTGGGTGAGCAGTTCTTC. Its translation: CASSALGVLGEQFF. Supplemented by reference TRBV25-1 and TRBJ2-1, the full variable domain reads EADIYQTPRYLVIGTGKKITLECSQTMGHDKMYWYQQDPGMELHLIHYSYGVNSTEKGDLSSESTVSRIRTEHFPLTLESARPSHTSQYLCASSALGVLGEQFFGPGTRLTVL.

CDR3 sequence reads: CSANRVVNTEAFF. The CDR3 nucleotides are TGCAGTGCTAACAGGGTCGTGAACACTGAAGCTTTCTTT. The chain is built from TRBV20-1 and TRBJ1-1; a possible D gene is TRBD1 (6 bases). The CDR3 is made up of 13 amino acids. Between the trimmed V and J ends, which lost 4 bases and 0 bases, there was a span of 9 bases. Germline CDR1 reads DFQATT; CDR2 reads SNEGSKA (reference sequence).

This clonotype was seen ten or more times. V usage is TRBV12-3 or TRBV12-4 and J usage is TRBJ2-7; no definite D call. This CDR3 contains 14 residues. The V end was cut by 5 bases, the J end by 3 bases, with 14 bases between. DNA for the CDR3: TGTGCCAGCAGTAAGACCCCTCCTAGCTACGAGCAGTACTTC. Translated: CASSKTPPSYEQYF.

V usage is TRBV12-3 or TRBV12-4 and J usage is TRBJ2-3; D is undetermined. V was trimmed by 7 bases and J by 2 bases, leaving 13 bases between them. The length of the CDR3 is 14 residues. The CDR3 here is CASTRRAHTDTQYF. In DNA form, the CDR3 reads TGTGCCAGCACGCGCAGAGCCCACACAGATACGCAGTATTTT.

This chain uses TRBV6-5 with TRBJ2-1, with a weak D call TRBD2 (5 bases). Trimming took off 0 bases at V and 4 bases at J, with 10 bases between the two ends. The CDR3 totals 15 residues. CDR1 MNHEY and CDR2 SVGAGI come from the germline V gene. The CDR3 region is CASSYSNGIYNEQFF. CDR3 DNA sequence: TGTGCCAGCAGTTACTCGAACGGGATATACAATGAGCAGTTCTTC.

This clonotype came up a few times. The chain recombines TRBV7-2 with TRBJ2-7; D not resolved. The CDR3 runs to 15 residues. V was trimmed by 2 bases and J by 7 bases, leaving 18 bases between them. The germline V gene encodes CDR1 SGHTA and CDR2 FQGNSA. CDR3 nucleotide sequence: TGTGCCAGCAGCTTATTTAGGACCCCTTTGGGGGAGCAGTACTTC. As protein: CASSLFRTPLGEQYF. The full variable domain, with the rest looked up from reference TRBV7-2 and TRBJ2-7, is GAGVSQSPSNKVTEKGKDVELRCDPISGHTALYWYRQSLGQGLEFLIYFQGNSAPDKSGLPSDRFSAERTGGSVSTLTIQRTQQEDSAVYLCASSLFRTPLGEQYFGPGTRLTVT.

J is TRBJ1-1 and V is TRBV7-9, with no clear D. CDR3 length: 15 residues. Germline CDR1 is SEHNR and CDR2 is FQNEAQ (reference sequence). Trimming removed 7 bases from V and 0 bases from J, with 15 bases in between. Here the CDR3 reads CASTLMDRVNTEAFF. Here the CDR3 DNA reads TGTGCCAGCACCCTCATGGACCGGGTGAACACTGAAGCTTTCTTT.

The V and J genes are TRBV6-1 and TRBJ2-7, with D unclear. The V gene's germline CDR1 is MNHNS and CDR2 SASEGT. Trimming removed 3 bases at V and 3 bases at J, with 15 bases between. This CDR3 contains 15 residues. The CDR3 DNA is TGTGCCAGCAGTGAGATACTGACGCTGAGCTACGAGCAGTACTTC. The encoded protein is CASSEILTLSYEQYF.

The J gene is TRBJ2-7, the V gene TRBV29-1; 7 nucleotides agree with TRBD2. Germline V CDR1 and CDR2: SQVTM, ANQGSEA. The CDR3 is made up of 13 amino acids. V trimming: 4 bases; J trimming: 7 bases; junction bases outside the gene matches: 10. The CDR3, as DNA: TGCAGCGTTGTCCGGGGAGGGCAGTGGGAGCAGTACTTC. Encoded protein: CSVVRGGQWEQYF.

This clonotype was seen more than once but under ten times. The V call is TRBV5-5, the J call TRBJ2-5; tentative D call: TRBD1 (5 bases). Trimming stripped 0 bases from V and 5 bases from J, with 14 bases between. The CDR3 covers 15 residues. In germline, CDR1 is SGHKS, CDR2 YYEKEE (reference sequence). The CDR3 loop is CASSLAGFGLETQYF. The CDR3 DNA reads as TGTGCCAGCAGCTTGGCAGGGTTTGGTTTGGAGACCCAGTACTTC.

The CDR3 loop reads CSARDPGTDNYGYTF. In nucleotides, the CDR3 is TGCAGTGCTAGAGATCCCGGGACAGACAACTATGGCTACACCTTC. The chain uses TRBV20-1 and TRBJ1-2; 7 nucleotides line up with TRBD1. The CDR3 spans 15 residues. Germline assignment: CDR1 DFQATT and CDR2 SNEGSKA (reference sequence). V was clipped by 0 bases and J by 2 bases; unmatched bases: 6.

In this sample, this clonotype turned up a few times. The rearrangement uses TRBV7-2 and TRBJ1-5, with TRBD1 identical over 9 bases. The CDR3 has 13 residues. The V segment lost 4 bases and the J segment 9 bases; nucleotides outside the gene matches: 4. Germline assignment: CDR1 SGHTA and CDR2 FQGNSA. The CDR3 DNA is TGTGCCAGCAGCTCCGGACAGGGGATGCCCCAGCATTTT. Its translation: CASSSGQGMPQHF.

The genes are TRBV20-1 and TRBJ2-4; 10 bases line up with TRBD1. Per the germline V gene, CDR1 is DFQATT and CDR2 is SNEGSKA (reference sequence). Trimming removed 2 bases from V and 13 bases from J; junction bases left unmatched: 14. This CDR3 contains 15 residues. CDR3 sequence reads: CSARYPGQGMGEQYF. In DNA, the CDR3 is TGCAGTGCTAGATATCCGGGACAGGGGATGGGGGAGCAGTACTTC.

Only a few counts were recorded for this clonotype. The chain uses TRBV6-1 and TRBJ2-5; D unclear. The CDR3 is made up of 13 amino acids. Trimming removed 6 bases at V and 4 bases at J, with 12 bases between. Germline V gene data show CDR1 as MNHNS and CDR2 as SASEGT. CDR3 sequence reads: CASSRAYRETQYF. The CDR3 DNA reads as TGTGCCAGCAGCCGGGCCTATCGAGAGACCCAGTACTTC.

This sequence joins TRBV28 and TRBJ1-2, with 9 nucleotides matching TRBD1. The ends lost 4 bases at V and 7 bases at J; junction bases unmatched: 10. Germline V gives CDR1 MDHEN, CDR2 SYDVKM. The CDR3 is 15 amino acids. The CDR3 is CASSSSGTGSFGYTF. CDR3 sequence (DNA): TGTGCCAGCAGTTCAAGCGGGACAGGGTCTTTTGGCTACACCTTC.

This clonotype has only a few counts. CDR3 nucleotide sequence: TGTGCCAGCAGCAAAGGGTGGGGGATGAACACTGAAGCTTTCTTT. This codes for CASSKGWGMNTEAFF. This chain uses TRBV21-1 with TRBJ1-1; the table assigns TRBD1, which was not confirmed against the DNA. TRBV21-1 is a listed pseudogene. This CDR3 has 15 amino acids.

The V call is TRBV20-1, the J call TRBJ2-1; the D is unclear. This CDR3 contains 14 residues. Between the trimmed V and J ends, which lost 0 bases and 5 bases, there was a span of 11 bases. CDR1 is DFQATT and CDR2 is SNEGSKA in the germline V gene (reference sequence). The CDR3 DNA is TGCAGTGCTAGAGATCCTAGGCTGAACAATGAGCAGTTCTTC. It yields the protein CSARDPRLNNEQFF.

This chain connects TRBV7-2 to TRBJ2-7; either TRBD1 or TRBD2 may supply D (6 bases each). Germline loops: CDR1 SGHTA, CDR2 FQGNSA. Trimming shortened V by 4 bases and J by 3 bases, and 16 bases separated the two germline ends. The CDR3 sequence is 15 residues long. The CDR3 DNA is TGTGCCAGCAGCTCCTGGGGGGCAGAGATCTACGAGCAGTACTTC. Its translation is CASSSWGAEIYEQYF. The whole variable domain, filled in from reference TRBV7-2 and TRBJ2-7, reads GAGVSQSPSNKVTEKGKDVELRCDPISGHTALYWYRQSLGQGLEFLIYFQGNSAPDKSGLPSDRFSAERTGGSVSTLTIQRTQQEDSAVYLCASSSWGAEIYEQYFGPGTRLTVT.

This clonotype was counted once. The chain has TRBV30 and TRBJ1-1, with a possible D match to TRBD1 (5 bases). The CDR3 runs 15 residues. V was pared by 0 bases and J by 6 bases, with 17 bases between. Germline assignment: CDR1 GTSNPN and CDR2 SVGIG (reference sequence). CDR3 residues: CAWSVRGWGRAEAFF. CDR3 bases: TGTGCCTGGAGTGTACGGGGGTGGGGTCGGGCTGAAGCTTTCTTT.

The gene calls are TRBV27 and TRBJ2-1; D is perhaps TRBD1 (6 bases). The CDR3 contains 17 residues. Germline lookup yields CDR1 MNHEY and CDR2 SMNVEV (reference sequence). V lost 5 bases, J lost 0 bases, and 17 bases lay in between. CDR3 sequence (DNA): TGTGCCAGCAGTCAGTCAAGGGACACCGACTCCTACAATGAGCAGTTCTTC. This sequence encodes CASSQSRDTDSYNEQFF.

The chain is built from TRBV7-2 and TRBJ2-7; 12 bases line up with TRBD2. CDR1 is SGHTA, CDR2 FQGNSA, per germline. The V gene end was trimmed by 3 bases and the J gene end by 7 bases; junction bases not matched to a gene: 7. This CDR3 is built from 15 residues. Here the CDR3 DNA reads TGTGCCAGCAGCTTTAATCTAGCGGGAGGGATAGAGCAGTACTTC. The encoded protein is CASSFNLAGGIEQYF.

The gene calls are TRBV11-1 and TRBJ2-3; 9 bases map to TRBD2. After removal of 7 bases from V and 1 base from J, the junction contained 6 bases not matched to a gene. The CDR3 loop spans 15 amino acids. Germline V gene data show CDR1 as SGHAT and CDR2 as FQDESV (reference sequence). CDR3 nucleotide sequence: TGTGCCAGCACAGCGGGGGGCATAGGCACAGATACGCAGTATTTT. This gives the protein CASTAGGIGTDTQYF.

This chain links TRBV10-2 with TRBJ2-3; weak D call: TRBD1 (5 bases). Trimming removed 6 bases at V and 4 bases at J, with 14 bases between. Germline V gene lookup returns CDR1 WSHSY and CDR2 SAAADI. CDR3 size: 14 residues. The CDR3 sequence: CASSPGSWADTQYF. Here the CDR3 DNA reads TGCGCCAGCAGCCCAGGGTCCTGGGCAGATACGCAGTATTTT.

The chain combines TRBV20-1 with TRBJ2-7, with a tentative D call TRBD2 (5 bases). The CDR3 runs 13 residues. Trimming removed 3 bases from V and 2 bases from J, with 11 bases in between. Germline assignment: CDR1 DFQATT and CDR2 SNEGSKA (reference sequence). The CDR3 DNA reads TGCAGTGCTAGGGGGAGAGAGGCCTACGAGCAGTACTTC. Translation: CSARGREAYEQYF.

The rearrangement uses TRBV20-1 and TRBJ2-1; no definite D call. This CDR3 spans 13 amino acids. Germline lookup yields CDR1 DFQATT and CDR2 SNEGSKA (reference sequence). Trimming removed 0 bases from V and 4 bases from J, with 7 bases in between. The CDR3 loop reads CSARDGYYNEQFF. CDR3 in DNA: TGCAGTGCTAGAGACGGGTATTACAATGAGCAGTTCTTC.

This clonotype was seen a few times. The chain recombines TRBV7-2 with TRBJ2-3, with a tentative D call TRBD2 (6 bases). The germline V and J ends were trimmed by 7 bases and 1 base, with 15 bases remaining between them. The CDR3 contains 15 residues. Germline V gene data show CDR1 as SGHTA and CDR2 as FQGNSA. Here the CDR3 DNA reads TGTGCCAGCACTCCTGCGGGGCCTGGCACAGATACGCAGTATTTT. Translating it yields CASTPAGPGTDTQYF.